This record covers a single T cell receptor (beta chain). The CDR3 runs to 12 residues. V shed 3 bases and J shed 4 bases, with 9 bases lying between them. The germline CDR1 and CDR2 sequences are SQVTM and ANQGSEA. This sample is part of a study of blood T cell repertoires in COVID-19. Study background: T cells, B-cell-depleted T cells, or PBMCs provided the cDNA or gDNA that served as material.

Authors' data handling: Estimated nucleated cell counts came from reference gene primer amplification. Using immunoSEQ multiplex PCR, the repertoire was profiled, and TCRdb retains in-frame clones only, with some absent. V, J and clone size are those of that table, while D and trimming were read from the DNA. The repertoire has about 120,000 clones, about 84% of them found once; the top ten carry roughly 3.9%. The V gene is TRBV29-1, the J gene TRBJ2-5; possible D gene TRBD1, 6 bases. The origin of this receptor is a man in his sixties with acute or convalescent COVID-19. The sample was peripheral blood. The DNA of the CDR3 is TGCAGCGTTGAGGGGGCTGGAGAGACCCAGTACTTC. Its protein product is CSVEGAGETQYF.